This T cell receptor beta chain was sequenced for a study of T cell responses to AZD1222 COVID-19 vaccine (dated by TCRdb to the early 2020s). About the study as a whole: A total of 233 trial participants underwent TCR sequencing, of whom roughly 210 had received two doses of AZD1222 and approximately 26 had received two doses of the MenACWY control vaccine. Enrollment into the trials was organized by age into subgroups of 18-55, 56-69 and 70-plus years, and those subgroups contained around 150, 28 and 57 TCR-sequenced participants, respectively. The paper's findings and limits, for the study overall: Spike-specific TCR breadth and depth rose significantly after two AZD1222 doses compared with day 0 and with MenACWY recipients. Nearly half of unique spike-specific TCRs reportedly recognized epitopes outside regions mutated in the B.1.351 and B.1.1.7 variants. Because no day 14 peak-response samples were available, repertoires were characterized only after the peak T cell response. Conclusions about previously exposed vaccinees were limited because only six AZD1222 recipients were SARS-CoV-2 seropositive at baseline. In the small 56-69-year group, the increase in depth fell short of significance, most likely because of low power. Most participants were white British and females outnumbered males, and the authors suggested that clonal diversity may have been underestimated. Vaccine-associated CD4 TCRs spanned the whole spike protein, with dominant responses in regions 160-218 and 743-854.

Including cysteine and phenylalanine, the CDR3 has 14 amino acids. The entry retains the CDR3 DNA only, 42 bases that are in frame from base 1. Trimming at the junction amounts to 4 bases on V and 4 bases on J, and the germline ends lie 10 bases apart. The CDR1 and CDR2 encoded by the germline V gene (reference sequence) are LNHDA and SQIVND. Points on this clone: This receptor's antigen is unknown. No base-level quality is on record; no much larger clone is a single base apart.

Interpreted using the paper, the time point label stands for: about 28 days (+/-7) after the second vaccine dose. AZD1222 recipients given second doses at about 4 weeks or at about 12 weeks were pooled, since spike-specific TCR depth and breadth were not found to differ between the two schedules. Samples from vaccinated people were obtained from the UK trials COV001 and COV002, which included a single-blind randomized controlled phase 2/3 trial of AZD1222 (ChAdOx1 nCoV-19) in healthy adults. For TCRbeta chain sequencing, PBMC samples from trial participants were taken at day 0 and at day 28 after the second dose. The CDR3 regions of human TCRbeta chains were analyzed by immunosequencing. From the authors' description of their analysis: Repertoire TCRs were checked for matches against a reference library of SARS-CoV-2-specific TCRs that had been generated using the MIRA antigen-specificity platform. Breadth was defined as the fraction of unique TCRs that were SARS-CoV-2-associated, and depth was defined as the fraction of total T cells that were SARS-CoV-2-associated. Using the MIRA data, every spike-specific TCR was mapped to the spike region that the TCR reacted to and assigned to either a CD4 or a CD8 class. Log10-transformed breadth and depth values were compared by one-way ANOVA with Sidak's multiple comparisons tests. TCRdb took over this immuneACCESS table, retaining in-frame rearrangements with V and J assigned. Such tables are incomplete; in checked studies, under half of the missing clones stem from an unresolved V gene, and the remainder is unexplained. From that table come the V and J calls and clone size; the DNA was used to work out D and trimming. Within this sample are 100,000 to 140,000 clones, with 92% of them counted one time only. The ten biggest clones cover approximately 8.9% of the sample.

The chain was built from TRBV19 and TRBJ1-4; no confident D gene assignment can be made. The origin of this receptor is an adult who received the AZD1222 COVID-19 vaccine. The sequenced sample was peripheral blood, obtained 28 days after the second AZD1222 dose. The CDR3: CASSNSRLNEKLFF. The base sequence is TGTGCCAGTAGTAACTCCAGGCTTAATGAAAAACTGTTTTTT.